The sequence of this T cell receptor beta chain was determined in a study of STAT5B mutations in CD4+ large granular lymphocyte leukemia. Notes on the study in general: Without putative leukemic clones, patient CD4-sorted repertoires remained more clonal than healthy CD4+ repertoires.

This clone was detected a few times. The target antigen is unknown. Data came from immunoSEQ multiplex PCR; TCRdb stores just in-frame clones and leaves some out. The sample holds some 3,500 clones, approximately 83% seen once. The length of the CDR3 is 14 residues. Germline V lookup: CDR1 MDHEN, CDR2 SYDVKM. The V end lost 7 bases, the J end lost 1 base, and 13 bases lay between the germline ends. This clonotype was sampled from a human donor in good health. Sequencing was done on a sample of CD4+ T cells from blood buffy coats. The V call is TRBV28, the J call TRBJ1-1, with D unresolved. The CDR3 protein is CASNPDISNTEAFF. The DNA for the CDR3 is TGTGCCAGCAATCCAGACATCTCGAACACTGAAGCTTTCTTT. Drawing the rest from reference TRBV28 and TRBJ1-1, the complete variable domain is DVKVTQSSRYLVKRTGEKVFLECVQDMDHENMFWYRQDPGLGLRLIYFSYDVKMKEKGDIPEGYSVSREKKERFSLILESASTNQTSMYLCASNPDISNTEAFFGQGTRLTVV.